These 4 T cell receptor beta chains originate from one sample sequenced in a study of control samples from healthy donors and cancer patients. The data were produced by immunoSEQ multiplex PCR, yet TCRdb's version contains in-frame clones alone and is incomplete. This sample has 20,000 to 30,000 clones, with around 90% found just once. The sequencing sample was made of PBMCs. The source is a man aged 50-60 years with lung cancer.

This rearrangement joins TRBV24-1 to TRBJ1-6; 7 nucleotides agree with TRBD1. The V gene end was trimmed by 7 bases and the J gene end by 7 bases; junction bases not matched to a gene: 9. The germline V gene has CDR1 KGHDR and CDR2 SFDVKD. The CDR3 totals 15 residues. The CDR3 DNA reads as TGTGCCACCAGGATACAGGGGAACCAAAATTCACCCCTCCACTTT. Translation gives CATRIQGNQNSPLHF.

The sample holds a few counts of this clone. The CDR3 bases are TGCAGCGTTTTCGGACAGGGGGCCGTTTACGAGCAGTACTTC. Amino acids: CSVFGQGAVYEQYF. The rearrangement joins TRBV29-1 to TRBJ2-7; the match to TRBD1 covers 11 bases. Germline values: CDR1 SQVTM, CDR2 ANQGSEA. The junction had 7 bases not matched to a gene; V was cut back by 5 bases and J by 4 bases. The CDR3 sequence is 14 residues long.

CDR3 DNA sequence: TGTGCCAGCAGCATGGACAGGACTTTAAATGAGCAGTTCTTC. Translation gives CASSMDRTLNEQFF. The rearrangement links TRBV7-3 to TRBJ2-1, with 7 bases matching TRBD1. The V gene end was trimmed by 5 bases and the J gene end by 7 bases; junction bases not matched to a gene: 8. This CDR3 region has 14 residues. CDR1 and CDR2 (germline): SGHTA, FQGTGA. The full variable domain, completed using reference TRBV7-3 and TRBJ2-1, is GAGVSQTPSNKVTEKGKYVELRCDPISGHTALYWYRQSLGQGPEFLIYFQGTGAADDSGLPNDRFFAVRPEGSVSTLKIQRTERGDSAVYLCASSMDRTLNEQFFGPGTRLTVL.

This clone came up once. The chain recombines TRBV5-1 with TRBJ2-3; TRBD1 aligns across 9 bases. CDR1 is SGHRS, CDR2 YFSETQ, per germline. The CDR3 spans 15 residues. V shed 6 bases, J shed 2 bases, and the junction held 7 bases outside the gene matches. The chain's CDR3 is CASKQGANPTDTQYF. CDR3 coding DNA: TGCGCCAGCAAACAGGGGGCTAACCCCACAGATACGCAGTATTTT.